The 28 T cell receptor beta chains presented below share a single source sample, sequenced in a study of human T cells and chemical hapten exposure. TCRdb ran MiXCR on the RACE reads and lists one entry per CDR3 protein. The data hold about 59,000 distinct CDR3 sequences, with 11% observed a single time. As for time point: pre-sensitization, week 0. Treatment noted: therapeutic diphenylcyclopropenone sensitization with weekly scalp DPC. The sequences come from whole blood, collected in connection with sensitization to the hapten diphenylcyclopropenone (DPC). The receptor set was obtained from a woman in her thirties or forties with alopecia areata. Some clones in this sample may be carry-over from other donors' samples.

This clonotype occurred many times. The chain is built from TRBV11-2 and TRBJ2-7; D is ambiguous. The V and J ends lost 2 bases and 0 bases respectively, with 11 bases between them. This CDR3 region has 15 residues. Germline assignment: CDR1 SGHAT and CDR2 FQNNGV. CDR3 in amino acids: CASSLYGISSYEQYF. For the CDR3, the DNA is TGTGCCAGCAGCTTATATGGAATTAGCTCCTACGAGCAGTACTTC.

The V gene is TRBV15, the J gene TRBJ1-5; maybe TRBD1 (6 bases). Germline-derived CDR1 and CDR2 are LNHNV and YYDKDF (reference sequence). The CDR3 sequence is 15 residues long. V was cut by 1 base and J by 7 bases, with 14 bases left in between. CDR3 nucleotide sequence: TGTGCCACCAGCAGAGCTGGGGGGGCTCGGCAGCCCCAGCATTTT. Translating it yields CATSRAGGARQPQHF.

This clonotype was found many times. The chain uses TRBV2 and TRBJ2-1, with 10 nucleotides matching TRBD1. CDR1 SNHLY and CDR2 FYNNEI come from the germline V gene. J gave up 3 bases and V 9 bases, and 5 bases lay outside the gene matches. This CDR3 is 14 amino acids long. The CDR3 DNA sequence: TGTGCCAGGACCGGGACAGGGGACTACAATGAGCAGTTCTTC. Translated: CARTGTGDYNEQFF.

This clonotype was seen many times. V usage is TRBV9 and J usage is TRBJ2-5, with TRBD1 matching 9 bases. Germline lookup yields CDR1 SGDLS and CDR2 YYNGEE. The CDR3 consists of 14 residues. V lost 5 bases, J lost 5 bases, and 7 bases stayed unmatched. The CDR3 loop is CASSGTGRVETQYF. The DNA of the CDR3 is TGTGCCAGCAGTGGGACAGGGCGAGTGGAGACCCAGTACTTC.

The chain couples TRBV10-3 to TRBJ1-2; D is possibly TRBD1 (6 bases). Germline loops: CDR1 ENHRY, CDR2 SYGVKD. This CDR3 is 15 amino acids long. V was trimmed by 3 bases and J by 4 bases, leaving 15 bases between them. In DNA form, the CDR3 reads TGTGCCATCAGTGATACCGGGGGCTCTGTCTATGGCTACACCTTC. It yields the protein CAISDTGGSVYGYTF.

Ten or more counts support this clonotype. The chain combines TRBV21-1 with TRBJ1-1; no check of the table's D call, TRBD1, against the DNA was made. TRBV21-1 is flagged as a pseudogene. The CDR3 spans 17 residues. As DNA, the CDR3 is TGTGCCAGCAGCAAAGTCTTCACGGACAGACCTAACACTGAAGCTTTCTTT. Translated: CASSKVFTDRPNTEAFF.

Ten or more counts support this clonotype. The J gene is TRBJ2-3, the V gene TRBV20-1; 7 nucleotides line up with TRBD2. The V gene's germline CDR1 is DFQATT and CDR2 SNEGSKA (reference sequence). J lost 0 bases, V lost 1 base, and 10 bases had no gene match. The CDR3 loop spans 17 amino acids. This chain's CDR3 is CSARVAGVSSSTDTQYF. In nucleotides, the CDR3 is TGCAGTGCTAGAGTGGCGGGGGTATCTAGTAGCACAGATACGCAGTATTTT.

The chain links TRBV7-9 to TRBJ2-7; D tentatively reads TRBD1 or TRBD2 (6 bases each). Germline values: CDR1 SEHNR, CDR2 FQNEAQ (reference sequence). With 0 bases removed from V and 3 bases from J, the gap between germline ends came to 15 bases. This CDR3 region has 16 residues. The CDR3 region is CASSLARDSGHYEQYF. The CDR3 region has the DNA TGTGCCAGCAGCTTAGCTCGGGACTCGGGACACTACGAGCAGTACTTC.

The J gene is TRBJ2-7, the V gene TRBV4-3; the D gene is possibly TRBD1 (5 bases). CDR1 and CDR2 from the germline V gene are LGHNA and YSLEER. CDR3 length equals 15 residues. The V and J ends lost 0 bases and 4 bases respectively, with 13 bases between them. The CDR3 loop is CASSQDRAREYEQYF. The CDR3 coding sequence is TGCGCCAGCAGCCAAGATCGGGCCAGGGAATACGAGCAGTACTTC.

CDR3 in DNA: TGTGCCAGCAGCTTAGGCGGGGGCAACGAGCAGTACTTC. Its protein is CASSLGGGNEQYF. The chain combines TRBV7-9 with TRBJ2-7; D is possibly TRBD2 (7 bases). The CDR3 runs 13 residues. The germline V and J ends were trimmed by 1 base and 5 bases, with 9 bases remaining between them. Germline-derived CDR1 and CDR2 are SEHNR and FQNEAQ (reference sequence).

This sequence joins TRBV29-1 and TRBJ1-1; D remains ambiguous. The CDR3 spans 16 residues. V shed 6 bases and J shed 7 bases, with 27 bases lying between them. Germline values: CDR1 SQVTM, CDR2 ANQGSEA. CDR3 amino acids: CSVTPPPGGRVVEAFF. In DNA, the CDR3 is TGCAGCGTCACTCCGCCCCCGGGAGGAAGGGTGGTTGAAGCTTTCTTT.

This clonotype was picked up a small number of times. The V gene is TRBV6-5, the J gene TRBJ2-7; 8 bases agree with TRBD2. Losses at the gene ends were 6 bases for V and 9 bases for J; bases not matched to a gene: 19. From germline, CDR1 is MNHEY and CDR2 SVGAGI. The CDR3 totals 16 residues. The CDR3: CASSPIRGGFSGGQYF. In nucleotides, the CDR3 is TGTGCCAGCAGCCCCATCCGGGGGGGCTTCAGCGGTGGGCAGTACTTC.

This rearrangement joins TRBV5-1 to TRBJ2-1; 11 bases agree with TRBD1. Losses at the gene ends were 4 bases for V and 9 bases for J; bases not matched to a gene: 12. CDR1 and CDR2 from the germline V gene are SGHRS and YFSETQ. The CDR3 extends over 16 amino acids. In nucleotides, the CDR3 is TGCGCCAGCAGCCCGAACGCTCCGGGACAGGGGGTTGAGCAGTTCTTC. Its translation: CASSPNAPGQGVEQFF. Full variable domain (rest looked up from reference TRBV5-1 and TRBJ2-1): KAGVTQTPRYLIKTRGQQVTLSCSPISGHRSVSWYQQTPGQGLQFLFEYFSETQRNKGNFPGRFSGRQFSNSRSEMNVSTLELGDSALYLCASSPNAPGQGVEQFFGPGTRLTVL.

This clonotype was observed at least ten times. The chain links TRBV5-1 to TRBJ2-7; 7 nucleotides match TRBD1. The ends lost 4 bases at V and 5 bases at J; junction bases unmatched: 3. Per germline, CDR1 SGHRS and CDR2 YFSETQ. The CDR3 length is 12 residues. The CDR3 sequence is CASSRDRDEQYF. The CDR3 DNA is TGCGCCAGCAGCCGAGACAGGGACGAGCAGTACTTC.

The chain joins TRBV20-1 to TRBJ2-5; no clear D. This CDR3 has 14 residues. Trimming took off 3 bases at V and 5 bases at J, with 16 bases between the two ends. Germline CDR1 reads DFQATT; CDR2 reads SNEGSKA (reference sequence). The CDR3 DNA follows: TGCAGTGCTAGGGCCCATTCTATTTTGGAGACCCAGTACTTC. Translated: CSARAHSILETQYF.

This chain connects TRBV6-2 or TRBV6-3 to TRBJ2-7, with 10 bases matching TRBD2. Germline V CDR1 and CDR2: MNHEY, SVGEGT. The CDR3 length is 14 residues. Trimming cost V 3 bases and J 6 bases; bases outside gene matches: 5. CDR3: CASSYSSGSSEQYF. The CDR3 region has the DNA TGTGCCAGCAGTTATTCTAGCGGGAGTTCCGAGCAGTACTTC.

The chain has TRBV2 and TRBJ1-1; D is perhaps TRBD1 (5 bases). Germline values: CDR1 SNHLY, CDR2 FYNNEI. The germline V and J ends were trimmed by 6 bases and 2 bases, with 16 bases remaining between them. This CDR3 comprises 15 residues. The CDR3 spells CASRHIGEGNTEAFF. CDR3 DNA: TGTGCCAGCAGACACATAGGGGAAGGTAACACTGAAGCTTTCTTT.

This clonotype was counted ten times or more. The DNA for the CDR3 is TGTGCCAGCAGCATCCGGTGGAGGAGCGGGAGCACAGATACGCAGTATTTT. Translation gives CASSIRWRSGSTDTQYF. The rearrangement joins TRBV6-6 to TRBJ2-3; possibly TRBD2 for D (6 bases). Trimming stripped 6 bases from V and 0 bases from J, with 19 bases between. CDR3 length: 17 residues. Germline V lookup: CDR1 MNHNY, CDR2 SVGAGI (reference sequence).

The chain uses TRBV5-5 and TRBJ2-7; TRBD1 matches at 7 bases. V was pared by 1 base and J by 0 bases, with 4 bases of the junction left unmatched. The CDR3 sequence is 15 residues long. Germline V CDR1 and CDR2: SGHKS, YYEKEE (reference sequence). The CDR3 is CASSLFGTVSYEQYF. The CDR3 nucleotides read TGTGCCAGCAGCTTGTTCGGGACAGTCTCCTACGAGCAGTACTTC.

This clonotype showed up just a few times. The gene calls are TRBV12-3 or TRBV12-4 and TRBJ2-7; D might be TRBD2 (6 bases). Trimming cost V 4 bases and J 0 bases, with 10 bases left between them. The CDR3 covers 14 residues. CDR3 sequence: CASSSSGSSYEQYF. The CDR3 DNA reads TGTGCCAGCAGTTCCTCCGGGAGCTCCTACGAGCAGTACTTC.

This clonotype was observed a few times. This chain links TRBV2 with TRBJ2-5, with 9 nucleotides matching TRBD1. The CDR3 has 14 amino acids. Germline CDR1 is SNHLY and CDR2 is FYNNEI. J lost 5 bases, V lost 10 bases, and 11 bases had no gene match. CDR3 DNA: TGTGCCACCCCCGGGTTCGGGACAGGGGAGACCCAGTACTTC. It translates to CATPGFGTGETQYF.

Ten or more counts support this clonotype. The rearrangement uses TRBV20-1 and TRBJ1-6, with 7 positions matching TRBD1. The CDR3 is 15 amino acids. Germline V gives CDR1 DFQATT, CDR2 SNEGSKA (reference sequence). Trimming cost V 2 bases and J 5 bases; bases outside gene matches: 6. CDR3 sequence reads: CSARSVQGNNSPLHF. The CDR3, as DNA: TGCAGTGCTAGATCCGTACAGGGGAATAATTCACCCCTCCACTTT.

At least ten counts were recorded for this clonotype. This sequence joins TRBV18 and TRBJ1-1; 7 bases map to TRBD1. The germline CDR1 and CDR2 sequences are KGHSH and LQKENI. The trim removed 1 base at V and 0 bases at J, leaving 8 bases unmatched. CDR3 length: 17 residues. The CDR3 coding sequence is TGTGCCAGCTCACCACTGGACAGGCTGGGCATGAACACTGAAGCTTTCTTT. Amino acid sequence: CASSPLDRLGMNTEAFF.

This chain joins TRBV29-1 and TRBJ1-5; D is perhaps TRBD1 (6 bases). V was clipped by 6 bases and J by 0 bases, with 12 bases between them. The CDR3 runs to 14 residues. Germline V gives CDR1 SQVTM, CDR2 ANQGSEA. The CDR3 is CSVQGTDSNQPQHF. CDR3 DNA sequence: TGCAGCGTCCAGGGGACGGATAGCAATCAGCCCCAGCATTTT.

This clonotype was observed a handful of times. The rearrangement uses TRBV15 and TRBJ2-2; tentatively, D is TRBD1 (7 bases). Germline CDR1 is LNHNV and CDR2 is YYDKDF (reference sequence). The CDR3 totals 19 residues. Trimming pared 0 bases from V and 6 bases from J, leaving 23 bases between. The CDR3 DNA sequence: TGTGCCACCAGCAGAGATTTTCGCTCGAGCAGGGGGGTCGCCGGGGAGCTGTTTTTT. Translating it yields CATSRDFRSSRGVAGELFF. Full variable domain (outside the CDR3, taken from reference TRBV15 and TRBJ2-2): DAMVIQNPRYQVTQFGKPVTLSCSQTLNHNVMYWYQQKSSQAPKLLFHYYDKDFNNEADTPDNFQSRRPNTSFCFLDIRSPGLGDTAMYLCATSRDFRSSRGVAGELFFGEGSRLTVL.

This clonotype has a handful of counts. CDR3 in DNA: TGTGCCAGCAGCTTAAGGGCCCGACAGACGAACACTGAAGCTTTCTTT. This gives the protein CASSLRARQTNTEAFF. V gene TRBV7-2 combines with J gene TRBJ1-1; a possible D gene is TRBD1 (5 bases). The CDR3 extends over 16 amino acids. CDR1 is SGHTA and CDR2 is FQGNSA in the germline V gene. Deletions cut 2 bases from V and 1 base from J, with 14 bases between.

This clonotype has ten or more counts. The genes are TRBV6-2 or TRBV6-3 and TRBJ2-7; D remains ambiguous. CDR1 and CDR2 from the germline V gene are MNHEY and SVGEGT. The CDR3 runs 16 residues. Trimming took 2 bases from V and 1 from J, leaving 15 bases between them. The CDR3 region is CASSYRAELASYEQYF. DNA for the CDR3: TGTGCCAGCAGTTACCGGGCGGAGTTGGCGTCCTACGAGCAGTACTTC.

This clonotype was seen more than once but under ten times. The chain has TRBV28 and TRBJ1-1; D unresolved. The ends were cut back, 5 bases at V and 7 bases at J, with 8 bases in the middle. Germline V gene data show CDR1 as MDHEN and CDR2 as SYDVKM. This CDR3 comprises 11 residues. CDR3 bases: TGTGCCAGCAGTGGGCTAGATGAAGCTTTCTTT. Translation gives CASSGLDEAFF.